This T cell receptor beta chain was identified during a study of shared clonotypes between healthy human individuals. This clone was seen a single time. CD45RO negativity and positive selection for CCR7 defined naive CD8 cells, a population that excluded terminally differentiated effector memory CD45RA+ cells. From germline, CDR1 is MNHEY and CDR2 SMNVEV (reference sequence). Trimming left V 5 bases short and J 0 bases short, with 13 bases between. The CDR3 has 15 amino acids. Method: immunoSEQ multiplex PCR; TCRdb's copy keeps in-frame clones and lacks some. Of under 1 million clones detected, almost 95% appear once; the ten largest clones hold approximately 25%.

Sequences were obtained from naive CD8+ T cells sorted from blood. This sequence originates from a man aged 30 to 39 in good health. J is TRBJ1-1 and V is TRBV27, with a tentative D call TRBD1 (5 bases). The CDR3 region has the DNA TGTGCCAGCAGTACCCCGGGACGGATGAACACTGAAGCTTTCTTT. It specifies CASSTPGRMNTEAFF.